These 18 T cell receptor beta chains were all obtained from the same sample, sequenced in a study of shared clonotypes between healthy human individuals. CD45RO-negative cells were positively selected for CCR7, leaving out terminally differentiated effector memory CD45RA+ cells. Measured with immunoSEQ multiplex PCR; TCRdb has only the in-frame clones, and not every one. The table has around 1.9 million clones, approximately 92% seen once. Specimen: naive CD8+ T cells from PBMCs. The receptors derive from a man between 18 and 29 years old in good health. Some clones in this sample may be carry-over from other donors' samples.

The CDR3 is CASSLIARDSGDGYTF. The CDR3 DNA sequence: TGTGCCAGCAGTTTAATCGCCCGGGACTCGGGGGATGGCTACACCTTC. The V call is TRBV27, the J call TRBJ1-2, with a tentative D call TRBD1 (5 bases). V lost 2 bases to trimming and J lost 6 bases, with 19 bases between them. The germline gives CDR1 MNHEY, CDR2 SMNVEV (reference sequence). The CDR3 length is 16 residues.

The CDR3 DNA is TGTGCCTTAGGCCCGGGCGATACAGGGCAGCAGTACTTC. This gives the protein CALGPGDTGQQYF. The chain carries TRBV11-2 and TRBJ2-7; tentative D call: TRBD1 (6 bases). CDR3 size: 13 residues. Germline V lookup: CDR1 SGHAT, CDR2 FQNNGV. Trimming stripped 11 bases from V and 8 bases from J, with 22 bases between. The whole variable domain, filled in from reference TRBV11-2 and TRBJ2-7, reads EAGVAQSPRYKIIEKRQSVAFWCNPISGHATLYWYQQILGQGPKLLIQFQNNGVVDDSQLPKDRFSAERLKGVDSTLKIQPAKLEDSAVYLCALGPGDTGQQYFGPGTRLTVT.

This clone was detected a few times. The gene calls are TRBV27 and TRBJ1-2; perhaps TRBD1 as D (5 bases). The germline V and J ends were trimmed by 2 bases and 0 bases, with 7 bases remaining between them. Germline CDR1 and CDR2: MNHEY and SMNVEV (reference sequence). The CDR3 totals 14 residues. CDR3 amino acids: CASSLRQTNYGYTF. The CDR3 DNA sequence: TGTGCCAGCAGTTTAAGACAGACTAACTATGGCTACACCTTC.

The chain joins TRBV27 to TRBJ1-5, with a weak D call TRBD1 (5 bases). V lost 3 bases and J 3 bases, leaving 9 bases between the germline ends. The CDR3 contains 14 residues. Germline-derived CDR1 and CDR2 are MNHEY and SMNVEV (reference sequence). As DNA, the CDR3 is TGTGCCAGCAGTTTGGGACTGCACAATCAGCCCCAGCATTTT. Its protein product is CASSLGLHNQPQHF.

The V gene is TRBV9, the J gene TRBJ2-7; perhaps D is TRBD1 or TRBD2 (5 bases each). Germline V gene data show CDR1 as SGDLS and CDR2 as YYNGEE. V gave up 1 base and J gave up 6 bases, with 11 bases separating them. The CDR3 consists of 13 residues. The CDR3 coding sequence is TGTGCCAGCAGCGTATCAGGGACGGCCGAGCAGTACTTC. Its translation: CASSVSGTAEQYF. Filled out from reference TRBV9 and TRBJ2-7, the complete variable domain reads DSGVTQTPKHLITATGQRVTLRCSPRSGDLSVYWYQQSLDQGLQFLIQYYNGEERAKGNILERFSAQQFPDLHSELNLSSLELGDSALYFCASSVSGTAEQYFGPGTRLTVT.

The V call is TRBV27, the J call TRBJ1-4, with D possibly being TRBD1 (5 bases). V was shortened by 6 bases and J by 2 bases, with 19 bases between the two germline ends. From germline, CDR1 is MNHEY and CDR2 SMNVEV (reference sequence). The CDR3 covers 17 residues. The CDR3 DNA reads TGTGCCAGCAGCCGATCGGGAATGGGGCTCACTAATGAAAAACTGTTTTTT. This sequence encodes CASSRSGMGLTNEKLFF. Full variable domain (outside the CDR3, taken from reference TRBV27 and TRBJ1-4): EAQVTQNPRYLITVTGKKLTVTCSQNMNHEYMSWYRQDPGLGLRQIYYSMNVEVTDKGDVPEGYKVSRKEKRNFPLILESPSPNQTSLYFCASSRSGMGLTNEKLFFGSGTQLSVL.

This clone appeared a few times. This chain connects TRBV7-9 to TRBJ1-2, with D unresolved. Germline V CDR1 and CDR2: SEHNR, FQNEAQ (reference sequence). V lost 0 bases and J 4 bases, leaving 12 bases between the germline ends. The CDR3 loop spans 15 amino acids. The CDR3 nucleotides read TGTGCCAGCAGCTTAGCACGGATGGCGGCCTATGGCTACACCTTC. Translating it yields CASSLARMAAYGYTF.

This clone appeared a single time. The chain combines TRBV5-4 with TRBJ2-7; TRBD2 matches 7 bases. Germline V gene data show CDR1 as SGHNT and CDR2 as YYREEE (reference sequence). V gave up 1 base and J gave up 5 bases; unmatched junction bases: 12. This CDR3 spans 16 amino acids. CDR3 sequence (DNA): TGTGCCAGCAGCTTGCGTCGGGAGGTCCCGGGGAACGAGCAGTACTTC. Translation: CASSLRREVPGNEQYF.

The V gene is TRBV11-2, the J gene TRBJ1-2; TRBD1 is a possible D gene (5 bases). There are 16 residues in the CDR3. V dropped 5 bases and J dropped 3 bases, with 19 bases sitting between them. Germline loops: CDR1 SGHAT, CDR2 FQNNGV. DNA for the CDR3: TGTGCCAGCAGCCCCTTATCCCCGGGGGAGCACTATGGCTACACCTTC. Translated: CASSPLSPGEHYGYTF. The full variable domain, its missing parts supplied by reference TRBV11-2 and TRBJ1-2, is EAGVAQSPRYKIIEKRQSVAFWCNPISGHATLYWYQQILGQGPKLLIQFQNNGVVDDSQLPKDRFSAERLKGVDSTLKIQPAKLEDSAVYLCASSPLSPGEHYGYTFGSGTRLTVV.

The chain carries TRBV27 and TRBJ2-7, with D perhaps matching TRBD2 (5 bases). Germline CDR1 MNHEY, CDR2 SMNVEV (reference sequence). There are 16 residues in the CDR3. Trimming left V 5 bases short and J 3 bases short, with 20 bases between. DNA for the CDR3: TGTGCCAGCAGTCGGGGTGGGCCGCCAAGTTTCTACGAGCAGTACTTC. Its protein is CASSRGGPPSFYEQYF.

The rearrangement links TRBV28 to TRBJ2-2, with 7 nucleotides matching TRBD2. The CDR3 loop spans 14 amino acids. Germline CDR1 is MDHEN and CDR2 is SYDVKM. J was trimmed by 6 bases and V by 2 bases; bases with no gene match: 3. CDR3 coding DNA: TGTGCCAGCAGTTTAGCGGGAGAAGCCGGGGAGCTGTTTTTT. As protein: CASSLAGEAGELFF.

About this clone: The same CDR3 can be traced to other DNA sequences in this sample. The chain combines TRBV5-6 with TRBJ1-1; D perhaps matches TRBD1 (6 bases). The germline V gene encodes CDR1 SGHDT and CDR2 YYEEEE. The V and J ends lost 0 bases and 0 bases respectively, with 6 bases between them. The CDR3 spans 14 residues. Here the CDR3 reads CASSLGGLNTEAFF. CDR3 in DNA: TGTGCCAGCAGCTTGGGGGGGCTGAACACTGAAGCTTTCTTT. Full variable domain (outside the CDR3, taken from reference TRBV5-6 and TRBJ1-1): DAGVTQSPTHLIKTRGQQVTLRCSPKSGHDTVSWYQQALGQGPQFIFQYYEEEERQRGNFPDRFSGHQFPNYSSELNVNALLLGDSALYLCASSLGGLNTEAFFGQGTRLTVV.

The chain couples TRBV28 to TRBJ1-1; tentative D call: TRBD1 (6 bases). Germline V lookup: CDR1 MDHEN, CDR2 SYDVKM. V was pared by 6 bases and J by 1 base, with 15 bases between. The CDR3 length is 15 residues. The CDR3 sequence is CASSELQGWNTEAFF. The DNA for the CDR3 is TGTGCCAGCAGCGAACTCCAGGGGTGGAACACTGAAGCTTTCTTT.

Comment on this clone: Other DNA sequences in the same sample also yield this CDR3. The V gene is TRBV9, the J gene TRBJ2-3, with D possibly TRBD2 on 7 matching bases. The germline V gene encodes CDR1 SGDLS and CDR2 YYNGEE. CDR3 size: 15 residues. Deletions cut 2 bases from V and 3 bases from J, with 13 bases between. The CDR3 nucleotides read TGTGCCAGCAGCGTCGGGGGGCTTAGAACAGATACGCAGTATTTT. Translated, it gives CASSVGGLRTDTQYF.

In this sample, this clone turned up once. The CDR3, as DNA: TGTGCCAGCAGCTTAGGAGACAACTACAATGAGCAGTTCTTC. Its protein product is CASSLGDNYNEQFF. J is TRBJ2-1 and V is TRBV11-2; D is unresolved. Germline values: CDR1 SGHAT, CDR2 FQNNGV. The CDR3 contains 14 residues. The germline V and J ends were trimmed by 1 base and 3 bases, with 7 bases remaining between them.

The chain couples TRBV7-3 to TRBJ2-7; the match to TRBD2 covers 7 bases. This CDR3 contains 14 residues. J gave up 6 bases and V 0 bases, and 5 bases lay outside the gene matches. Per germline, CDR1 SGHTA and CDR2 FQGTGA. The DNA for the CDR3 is TGTGCCAGCAGCTTAACGGCGGGAGCGCTCGAGCAGTACTTC. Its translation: CASSLTAGALEQYF.

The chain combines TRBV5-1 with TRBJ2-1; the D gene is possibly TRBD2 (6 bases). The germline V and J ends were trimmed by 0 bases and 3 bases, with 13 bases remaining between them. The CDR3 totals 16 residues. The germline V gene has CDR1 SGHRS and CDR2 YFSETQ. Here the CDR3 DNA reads TGCGCCAGCAGCTTGGGAGGTAGCGGAATCTACAATGAGCAGTTCTTC. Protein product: CASSLGGSGIYNEQFF.

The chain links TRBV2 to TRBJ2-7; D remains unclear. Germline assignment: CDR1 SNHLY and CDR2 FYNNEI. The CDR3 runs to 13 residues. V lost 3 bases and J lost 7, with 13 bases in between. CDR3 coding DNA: TGTGCCAGCAGTGACGACCATCCTAGGGAGCAGTACTTC. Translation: CASSDDHPREQYF.